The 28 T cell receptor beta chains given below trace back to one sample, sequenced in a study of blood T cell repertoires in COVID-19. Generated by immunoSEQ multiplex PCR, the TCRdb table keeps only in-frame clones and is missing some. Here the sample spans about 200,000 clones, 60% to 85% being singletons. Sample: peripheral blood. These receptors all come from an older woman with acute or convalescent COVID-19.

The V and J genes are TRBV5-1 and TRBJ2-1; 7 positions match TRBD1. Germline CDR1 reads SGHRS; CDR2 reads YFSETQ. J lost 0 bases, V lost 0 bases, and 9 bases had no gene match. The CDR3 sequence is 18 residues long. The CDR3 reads CASSLAGQQSYSYNEQFF. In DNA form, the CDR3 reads TGCGCCAGCAGCTTGGCGGGACAGCAAAGTTACTCCTACAATGAGCAGTTCTTC.

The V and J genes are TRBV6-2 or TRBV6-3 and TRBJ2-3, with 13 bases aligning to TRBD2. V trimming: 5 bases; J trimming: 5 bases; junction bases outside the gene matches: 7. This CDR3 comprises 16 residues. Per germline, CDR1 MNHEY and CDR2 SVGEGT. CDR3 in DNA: TGTGCCAGCAGTATTACTAGCGGGAGGGCCAAAGATACGCAGTATTTT. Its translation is CASSITSGRAKDTQYF.

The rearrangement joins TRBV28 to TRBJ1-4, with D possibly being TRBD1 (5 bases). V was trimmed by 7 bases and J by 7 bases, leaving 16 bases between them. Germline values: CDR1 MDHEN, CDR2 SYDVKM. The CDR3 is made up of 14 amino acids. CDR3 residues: CASTLGGVGEKLFF. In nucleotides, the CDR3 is TGTGCCAGCACCCTCGGGGGGGTGGGTGAAAAACTGTTTTTT.

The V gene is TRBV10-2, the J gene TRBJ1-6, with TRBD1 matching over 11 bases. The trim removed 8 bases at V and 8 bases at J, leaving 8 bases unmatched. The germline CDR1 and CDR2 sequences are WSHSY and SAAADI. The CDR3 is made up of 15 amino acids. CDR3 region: CASGRWTGGDSPLHF. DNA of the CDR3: TGCGCCAGCGGACGATGGACAGGGGGCGATTCACCCCTCCACTTT.

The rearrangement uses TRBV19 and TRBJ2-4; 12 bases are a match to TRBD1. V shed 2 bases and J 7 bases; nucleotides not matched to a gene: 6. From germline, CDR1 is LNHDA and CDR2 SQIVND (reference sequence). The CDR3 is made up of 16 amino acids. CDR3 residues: CASSIPGTGGANIQYF. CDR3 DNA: TGTGCCAGTAGTATACCCGGGACAGGGGGCGCGAACATTCAGTACTTC.

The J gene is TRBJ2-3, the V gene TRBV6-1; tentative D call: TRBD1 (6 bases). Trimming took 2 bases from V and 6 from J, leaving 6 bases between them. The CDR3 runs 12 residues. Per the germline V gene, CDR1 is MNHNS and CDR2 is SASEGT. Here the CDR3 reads CASSEQGDTQYF. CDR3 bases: TGTGCCAGCAGTGAACAGGGGGATACGCAGTATTTT.

As DNA, the CDR3 is TGTGCCAGCAGTTTCCGGGACAGGGGCAACCAAGAGACCCAGTACTTC. Translation: CASSFRDRGNQETQYF. The chain is built from TRBV7-8 and TRBJ2-5; 10 nucleotides match TRBD1. In germline, CDR1 is SGHVS, CDR2 FQNEAQ. This CDR3 spans 16 amino acids. The V segment lost 6 bases and the J segment 0 bases; nucleotides outside the gene matches: 7.

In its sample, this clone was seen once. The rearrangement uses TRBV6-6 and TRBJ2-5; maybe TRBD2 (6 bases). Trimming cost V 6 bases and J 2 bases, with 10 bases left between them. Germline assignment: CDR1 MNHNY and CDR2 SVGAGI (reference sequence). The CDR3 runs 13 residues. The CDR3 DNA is TGTGCCAGCAGGCTACTAGCTCAAGAGACCCAGTACTTC. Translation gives CASRLLAQETQYF.

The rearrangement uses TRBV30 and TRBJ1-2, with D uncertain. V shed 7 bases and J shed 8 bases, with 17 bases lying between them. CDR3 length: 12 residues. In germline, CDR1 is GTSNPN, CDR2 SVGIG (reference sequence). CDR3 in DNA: TGTGCCTTACACGATGTCCAGTGGGGCTACACCTTC. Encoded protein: CALHDVQWGYTF.

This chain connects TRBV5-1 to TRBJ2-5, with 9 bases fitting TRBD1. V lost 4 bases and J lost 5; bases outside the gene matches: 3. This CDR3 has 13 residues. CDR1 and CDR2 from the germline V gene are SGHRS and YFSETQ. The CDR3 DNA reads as TGCGCCAGCAGCCGCGGACAGGGGGAGACCCAGTACTTC. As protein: CASSRGQGETQYF.

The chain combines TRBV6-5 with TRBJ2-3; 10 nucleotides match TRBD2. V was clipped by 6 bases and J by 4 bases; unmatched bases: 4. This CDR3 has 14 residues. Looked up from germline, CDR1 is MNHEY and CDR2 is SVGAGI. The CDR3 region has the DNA TGTGCCAGCAGAATCACTAGCGGGGCAGATACGCAGTATTTT. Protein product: CASRITSGADTQYF.

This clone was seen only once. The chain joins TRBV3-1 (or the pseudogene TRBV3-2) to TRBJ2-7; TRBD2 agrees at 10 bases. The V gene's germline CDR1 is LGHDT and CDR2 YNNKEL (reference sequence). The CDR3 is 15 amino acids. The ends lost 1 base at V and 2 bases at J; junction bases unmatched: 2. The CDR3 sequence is CASSQGTSGAYEQYF. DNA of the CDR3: TGTGCCAGCAGCCAAGGAACTAGCGGGGCCTACGAGCAGTACTTC.

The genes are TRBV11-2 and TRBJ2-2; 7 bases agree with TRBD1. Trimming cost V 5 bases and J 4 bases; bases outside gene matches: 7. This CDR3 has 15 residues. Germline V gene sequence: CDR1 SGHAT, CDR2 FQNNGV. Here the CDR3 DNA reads TGTGCCAGCAGCCCCTGGACAGGAGGCACCGGGGAGCTGTTTTTT. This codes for CASSPWTGGTGELFF.

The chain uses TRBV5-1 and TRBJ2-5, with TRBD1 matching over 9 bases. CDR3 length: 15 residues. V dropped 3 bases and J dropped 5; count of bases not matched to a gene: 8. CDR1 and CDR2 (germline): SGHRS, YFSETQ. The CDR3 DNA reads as TGCGCCAGCAGCTCCGGGACAGGGTCCCGGGAGACCCAGTACTTC. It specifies CASSSGTGSRETQYF.

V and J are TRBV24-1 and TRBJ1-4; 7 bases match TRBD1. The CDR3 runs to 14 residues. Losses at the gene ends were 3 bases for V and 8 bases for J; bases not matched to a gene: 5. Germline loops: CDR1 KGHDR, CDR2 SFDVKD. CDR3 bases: TGTGCCACCAGTGATGACAGGGTGGGGGAAAAACTGTTTTTT. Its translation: CATSDDRVGEKLFF.

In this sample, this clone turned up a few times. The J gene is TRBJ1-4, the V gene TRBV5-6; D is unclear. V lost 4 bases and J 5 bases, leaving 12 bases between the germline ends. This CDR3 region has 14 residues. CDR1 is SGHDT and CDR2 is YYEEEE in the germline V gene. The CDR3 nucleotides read TGTGCCAGCAGCATACGGGAGGGAAATGAAAAACTGTTTTTT. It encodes CASSIREGNEKLFF.

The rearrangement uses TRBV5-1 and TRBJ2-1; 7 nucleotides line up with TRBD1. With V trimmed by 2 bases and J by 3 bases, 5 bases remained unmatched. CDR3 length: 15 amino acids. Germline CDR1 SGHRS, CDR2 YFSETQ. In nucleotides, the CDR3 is TGCGCCAGCAGCTTAGGGGGACAGAACTACAATGAGCAGTTCTTC. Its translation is CASSLGGQNYNEQFF.

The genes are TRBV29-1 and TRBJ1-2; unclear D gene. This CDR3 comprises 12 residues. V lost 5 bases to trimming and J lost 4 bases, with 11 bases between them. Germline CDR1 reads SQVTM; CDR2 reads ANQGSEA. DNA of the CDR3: TGCAGCGTTATTGTGGGAGGCTATGGCTACACCTTC. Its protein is CSVIVGGYGYTF.

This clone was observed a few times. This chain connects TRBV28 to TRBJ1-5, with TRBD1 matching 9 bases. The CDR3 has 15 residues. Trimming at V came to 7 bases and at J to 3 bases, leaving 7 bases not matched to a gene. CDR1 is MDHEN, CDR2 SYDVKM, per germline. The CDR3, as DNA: TGTGCCAGCACCGTGACAGGGGGATACAATCAGCCCCAGCATTTT. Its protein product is CASTVTGGYNQPQHF.

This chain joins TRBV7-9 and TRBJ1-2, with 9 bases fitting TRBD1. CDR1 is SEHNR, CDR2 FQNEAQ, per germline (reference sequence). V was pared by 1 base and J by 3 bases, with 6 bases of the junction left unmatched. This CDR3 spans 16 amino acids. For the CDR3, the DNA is TGTGCCAGCAGCTTAGGCCGGGGACAGGGTGACTATGGCTACACCTTC. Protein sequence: CASSLGRGQGDYGYTF.

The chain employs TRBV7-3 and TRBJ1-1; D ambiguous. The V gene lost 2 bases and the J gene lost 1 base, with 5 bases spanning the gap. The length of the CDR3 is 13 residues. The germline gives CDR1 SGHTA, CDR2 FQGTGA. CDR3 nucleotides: TGTGCCAGCAGCTTATCCAGGAACACTGAAGCTTTCTTT. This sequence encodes CASSLSRNTEAFF.

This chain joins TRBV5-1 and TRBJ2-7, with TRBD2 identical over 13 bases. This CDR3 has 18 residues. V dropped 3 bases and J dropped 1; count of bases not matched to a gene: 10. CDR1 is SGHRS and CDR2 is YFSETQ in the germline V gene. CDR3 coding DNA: TGCGCCAGCAGCTACCAGGGAACTAGCGGGGGGGGTTCCTACGAGCAGTACTTC. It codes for CASSYQGTSGGGSYEQYF.

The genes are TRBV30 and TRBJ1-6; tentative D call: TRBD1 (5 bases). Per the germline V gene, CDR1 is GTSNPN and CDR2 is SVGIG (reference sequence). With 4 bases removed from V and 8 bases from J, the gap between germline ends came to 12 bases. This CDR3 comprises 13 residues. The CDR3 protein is CAWTGTEDSPLHF. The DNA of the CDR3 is TGTGCCTGGACCGGGACTGAAGATTCACCCCTCCACTTT. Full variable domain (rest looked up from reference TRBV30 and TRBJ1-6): SQTIHQWPATLVQPVGSPLSLECTVEGTSNPNLYWYRQAAGRGLQLLFYSVGIGQISSEVPQNLSASRPQDRQFILSSKKLLLSDSGFYLCAWTGTEDSPLHFGNGTRLTVT.

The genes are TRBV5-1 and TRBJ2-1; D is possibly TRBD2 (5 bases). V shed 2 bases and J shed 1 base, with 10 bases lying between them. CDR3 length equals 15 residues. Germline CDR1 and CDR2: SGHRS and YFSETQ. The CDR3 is CASSLAEPSYNEQFF. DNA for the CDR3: TGCGCCAGCAGCTTAGCGGAGCCATCCTACAATGAGCAGTTCTTC. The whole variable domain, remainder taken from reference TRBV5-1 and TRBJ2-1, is KAGVTQTPRYLIKTRGQQVTLSCSPISGHRSVSWYQQTPGQGLQFLFEYFSETQRNKGNFPGRFSGRQFSNSRSEMNVSTLELGDSALYLCASSLAEPSYNEQFFGPGTRLTVL.

The CDR3 nucleotides are TGTGCCAGCAGTGACTCGAACGGGAGGCGTTCGGGAGCCAAGACCGGGGAGCTGTTTTTT. Protein product: CASSDSNGRRSGAKTGELFF. The chain uses TRBV6-4 and TRBJ2-2; 7 nucleotides line up with TRBD2. V trimming: 0 bases; J trimming: 5 bases; junction bases outside the gene matches: 18. The germline gives CDR1 MRHNA, CDR2 SNTAGT. The CDR3 sequence is 20 residues long.

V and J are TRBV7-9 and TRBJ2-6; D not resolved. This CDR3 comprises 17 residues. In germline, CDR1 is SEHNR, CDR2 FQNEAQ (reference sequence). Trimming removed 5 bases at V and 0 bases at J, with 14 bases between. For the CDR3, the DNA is TGTGCCAGCAGCCCTGTCCTCCCAGGCTCTGGGGCCAACGTCCTGACTTTC. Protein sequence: CASSPVLPGSGANVLTF.

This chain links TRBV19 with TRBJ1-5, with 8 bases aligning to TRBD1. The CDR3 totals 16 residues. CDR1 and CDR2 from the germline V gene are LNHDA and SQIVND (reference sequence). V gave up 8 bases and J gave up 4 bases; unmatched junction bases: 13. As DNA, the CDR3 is TGTGCCAGTGGAATGACAGGGGCCGGGAGGAATCAGCCCCAGCATTTT. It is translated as CASGMTGAGRNQPQHF.

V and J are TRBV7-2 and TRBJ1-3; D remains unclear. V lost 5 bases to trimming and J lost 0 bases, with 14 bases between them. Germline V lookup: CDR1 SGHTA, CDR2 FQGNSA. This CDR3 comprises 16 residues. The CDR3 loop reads CASSRARFDSGNTIYF. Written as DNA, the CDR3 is TGTGCCAGCAGCCGTGCCAGGTTCGACTCTGGAAACACCATATATTTT.